This is a list of T cell receptor beta chains from one sample in a study of shared clonotypes between healthy human individuals. The protocol was immunoSEQ multiplex PCR, while the TCRdb copy is restricted to in-frame clones and leaves out a portion. The sample lists about 1 million clones; roughly 80% were seen once. Source material: memory CD4+ T cells sorted from blood. The receptors shown here come from a young man in good health. Both conserved end residues are part of each CDR3. D genes are given only for firm matches. The size of a clone is reported for some rows only, either as once, few or many, or as a class for expanded clones.

size: -
J: TRBJ1-3
D: TRBD1
V: TRBV5-4
DNA: TGTGCCAGCAGCGTATGGGCAGGGGGTACAGGAAACACCATATATTTT
CDR3: CASSVWAGGTGNTIYF

size: -
J: TRBJ2-5
D: -
V: TRBV9
DNA: TGTGCCAGCAGCACGTTTCCAGGGGCGAAAGAGACCCAGTACTTC
CDR3: CASSTFPGAKETQYF

size: -
J: TRBJ1-1
D: -
V: TRBV7-2
DNA: TGTGCCAGCAGAGGACTGATGAACACTGAAGCTTTCTTT
CDR3: CASRGLMNTEAFF

size: -
J: TRBJ2-1
D: TRBD2
V: TRBV10-2
DNA: TGCGCCAGCGGGGGCGGGACTAGCGGGACGAATGAGCAGTTCTTC
CDR3: CASGGGTSGTNEQFF

size: -
J: TRBJ2-1
D: TRBD2
V: TRBV5-6
DNA: TGTGCCAGCAGCCCGGGACTAGCGGGAGAGGGTGGTGAGCAGTTCTTC
CDR3: CASSPGLAGEGGEQFF

size: -
J: TRBJ1-2
D: -
V: TRBV11-2
DNA: TGTGCCAGCAGCTCCCCCGGGACACCTAACTATGGCTACACCTTC
CDR3: CASSSPGTPNYGYTF

size: -
J: TRBJ1-3
D: -
V: TRBV25-1
DNA: TGTGCCAGCAGCCGGCCCTCCGGGGTTGGAAACACCATATATTTT
CDR3: CASSRPSGVGNTIYF

size: -
J: TRBJ2-5
D: TRBD2
V: TRBV15
DNA: TGTGCCACCAGCAGATATAGACTAGCGGCAATCGAGACCCAGTACTTC
CDR3: CATSRYRLAAIETQYF

size: once
J: TRBJ2-3
D: -
V: TRBV14
DNA: TGTGCCAGCAGCCAAGGGCCGCCTCGGACAGATACGCAGTATTTT
CDR3: CASSQGPPRTDTQYF

size: few
J: TRBJ2-7
D: TRBD1
V: TRBV18
DNA: TGTGCCAGCTCAGATCGACAGGGAAGAAGCTACGAGCAGTACTTC
CDR3: CASSDRQGRSYEQYF

size: -
J: TRBJ2-2
D: TRBD1
V: TRBV5-1
DNA: TGCGCCAGCAGCTTGGGGCAGGGGGTCACCGGGGAGCTGTTTTTT
CDR3: CASSLGQGVTGELFF

size: -
J: TRBJ1-5
D: -
V: TRBV7-2
DNA: TGTGCCAGCAGCTTATTTCACGGAGGGTGGGAACAGCCCCAGCATTTT
CDR3: CASSLFHGGWEQPQHF

size: -
J: TRBJ1-4
D: -
V: TRBV11-1
DNA: TGTGCCAGCAGCAAAGACCAGCCTGCAACTAATGAAAAACTGTTTTTT
CDR3: CASSKDQPATNEKLFF

size: -
J: TRBJ2-2
D: -
V: TRBV20-1
DNA: TGCAGTGCGCAGGGGCCCGGGGAGCTGTTTTTT
CDR3: CSAQGPGELFF

size: -
J: TRBJ1-1
D: TRBD1
V: TRBV30
DNA: TGTGCCTGGGTAGACAGGGGGGCTGAAGCTTTCTTT
CDR3: CAWVDRGAEAFF

size: many
J: TRBJ2-5
D: -
V: TRBV9
DNA: TGTGCCAGCAGCGCCCAGTCGGGACTCGTAGAGACCCAGTACTTC
CDR3: CASSAQSGLVETQYF

size: -
J: TRBJ2-3
D: TRBD2
V: TRBV30
DNA: TGTGCCTGGAGTTTAGCGGGGATAAGAACTAGCACAGATACGCAGTATTTT
CDR3: CAWSLAGIRTSTDTQYF

size: -
J: TRBJ1-5
D: -
V: TRBV19
DNA: TGTGCCAGTAGTCGGACCCGCAATCAGCCCCAGCATTTT
CDR3: CASSRTRNQPQHF

size: -
J: TRBJ1-6
D: TRBD1
V: TRBV19
DNA: TGTGCCAGTACTCCACCGGGACAGCGGGAAAATTCACCCCTCCACTTT
CDR3: CASTPPGQRENSPLHF

size: -
J: TRBJ2-3
D: -
V: TRBV9
DNA: TGTGCCAGCAGCGTAGCGGCCGGCACAGATACGCAGTATTTT
CDR3: CASSVAAGTDTQYF

size: few
J: TRBJ2-2
D: -
V: TRBV2
DNA: TGTGCCAGCAGTGCCTCAGTTCCGGGACAAACGAACACCGGGGAGCTGTTTTTT
CDR3: CASSASVPGQTNTGELFF

size: -
J: TRBJ2-3
D: TRBD2
V: TRBV5-4
DNA: TGTGCCAGCAGCGTGACTAGCGGGGGGTTCGTGACAGATACGCAGTATTTT
CDR3: CASSVTSGGFVTDTQYF

size: -
J: TRBJ1-6
D: -
V: TRBV6-7
DNA: TGTGCCAGCAGAATAGTGTGGTGGAATTCACCCCTCCACTTT
CDR3: CASRIVWWNSPLHF